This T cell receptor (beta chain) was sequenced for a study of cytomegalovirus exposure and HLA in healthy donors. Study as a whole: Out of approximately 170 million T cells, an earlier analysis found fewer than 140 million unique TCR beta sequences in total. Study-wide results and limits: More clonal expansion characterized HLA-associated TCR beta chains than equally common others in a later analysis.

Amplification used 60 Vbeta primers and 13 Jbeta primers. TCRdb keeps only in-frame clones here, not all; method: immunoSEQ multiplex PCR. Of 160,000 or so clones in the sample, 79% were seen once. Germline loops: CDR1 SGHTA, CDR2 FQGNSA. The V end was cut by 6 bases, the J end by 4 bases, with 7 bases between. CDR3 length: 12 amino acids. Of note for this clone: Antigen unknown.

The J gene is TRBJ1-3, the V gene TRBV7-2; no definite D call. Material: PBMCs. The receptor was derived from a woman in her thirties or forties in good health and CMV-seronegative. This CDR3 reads CASSHQGNTIYF. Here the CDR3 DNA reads TGTGCCAGCAGTCATCAGGGAAACACCATATATTTT. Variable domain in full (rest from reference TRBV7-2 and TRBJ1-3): GAGVSQSPSNKVTEKGKDVELRCDPISGHTALYWYRQSLGQGLEFLIYFQGNSAPDKSGLPSDRFSAERTGGSVSTLTIQRTQQEDSAVYLCASSHQGNTIYFGEGSWLTVV.